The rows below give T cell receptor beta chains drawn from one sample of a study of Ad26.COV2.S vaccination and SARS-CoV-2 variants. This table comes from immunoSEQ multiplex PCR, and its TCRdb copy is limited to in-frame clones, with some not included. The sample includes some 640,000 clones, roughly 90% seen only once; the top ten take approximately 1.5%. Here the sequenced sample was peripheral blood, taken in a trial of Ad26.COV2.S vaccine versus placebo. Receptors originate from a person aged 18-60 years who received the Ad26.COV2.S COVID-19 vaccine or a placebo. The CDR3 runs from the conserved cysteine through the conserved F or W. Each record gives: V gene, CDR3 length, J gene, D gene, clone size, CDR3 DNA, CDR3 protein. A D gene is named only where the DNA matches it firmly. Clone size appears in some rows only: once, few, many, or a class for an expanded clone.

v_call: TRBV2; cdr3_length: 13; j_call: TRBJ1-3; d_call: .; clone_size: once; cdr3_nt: TGTGCCAGCAGTGCAGGGCCTGGAAACACCATATATTTT; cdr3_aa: CASSAGPGNTIYF
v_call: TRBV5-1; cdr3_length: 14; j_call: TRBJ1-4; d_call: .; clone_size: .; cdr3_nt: TGCGCCAGCAGCTTGGGGGGGTCGGTTGAAAAACTGTTTTTT; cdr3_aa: CASSLGGSVEKLFF
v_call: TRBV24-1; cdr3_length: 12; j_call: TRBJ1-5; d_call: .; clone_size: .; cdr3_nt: TGTGCCACCAGTGAGGGGCAGCAGCCCCAGCATTTT; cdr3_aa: CATSEGQQPQHF
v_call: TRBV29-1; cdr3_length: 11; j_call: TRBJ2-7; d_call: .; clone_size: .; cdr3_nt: TGCAGCGTTGGAACTCCCTACGAGCAGTACTTC; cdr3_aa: CSVGTPYEQYF
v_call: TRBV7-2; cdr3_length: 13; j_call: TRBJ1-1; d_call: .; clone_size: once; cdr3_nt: TGTGCCAGCAGCTTGGACAGGAACACTGAAGCTTTCTTT; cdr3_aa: CASSLDRNTEAFF
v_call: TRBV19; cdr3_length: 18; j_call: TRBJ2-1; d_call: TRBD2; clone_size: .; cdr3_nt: TGTGCCAGTAGTGGTAGAGCGGGGGGGATTCACTCCTACAATGAGCAGTTCTTC; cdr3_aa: CASSGRAGGIHSYNEQFF
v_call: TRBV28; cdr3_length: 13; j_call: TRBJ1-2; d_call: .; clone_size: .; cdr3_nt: TGTGCCAGCAAGCAGCAGGGGAGCGATGGCTACACCTTC; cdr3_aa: CASKQQGSDGYTF
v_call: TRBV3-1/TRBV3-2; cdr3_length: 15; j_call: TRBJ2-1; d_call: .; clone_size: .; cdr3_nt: TGTGCCAGCAGCCGGGAGAGGGGCTTGAGCAATGAGCAGTTCTTC; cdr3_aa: CASSRERGLSNEQFF
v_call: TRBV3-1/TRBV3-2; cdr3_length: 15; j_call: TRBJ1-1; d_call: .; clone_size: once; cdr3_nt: TGTGCCAGCAGCCAATGGGGGGGCGGGAACACTGAAGCTTTCTTT; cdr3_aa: CASSQWGGGNTEAFF
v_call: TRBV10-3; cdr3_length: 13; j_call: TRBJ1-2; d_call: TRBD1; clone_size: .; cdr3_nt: TGTGCCATCAGTGTAGGGACAGACTATGGCTACACCTTC; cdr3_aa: CAISVGTDYGYTF
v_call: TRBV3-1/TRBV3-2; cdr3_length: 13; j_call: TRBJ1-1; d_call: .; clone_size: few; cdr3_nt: TGTGCCAGCAGCCAGGGGGGAGGCACTGAAGCTTTCTTT; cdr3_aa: CASSQGGGTEAFF